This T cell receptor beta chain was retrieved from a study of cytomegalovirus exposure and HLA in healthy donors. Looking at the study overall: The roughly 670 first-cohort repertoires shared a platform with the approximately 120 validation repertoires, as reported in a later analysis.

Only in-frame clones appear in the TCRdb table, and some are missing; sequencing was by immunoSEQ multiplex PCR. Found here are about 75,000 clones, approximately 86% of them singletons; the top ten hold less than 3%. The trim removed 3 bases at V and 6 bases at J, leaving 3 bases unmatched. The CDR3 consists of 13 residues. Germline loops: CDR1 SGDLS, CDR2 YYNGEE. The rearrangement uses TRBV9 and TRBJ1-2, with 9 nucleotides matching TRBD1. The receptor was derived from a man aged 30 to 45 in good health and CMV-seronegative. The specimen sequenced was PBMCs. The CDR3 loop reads CASSGQGVDGYTF. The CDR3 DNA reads TGTGCCAGCAGCGGACAGGGGGTGGATGGCTACACCTTC.